This T cell receptor (beta chain) was obtained from a study of blood T cell repertoires in COVID-19. Across the whole study: Sites across the United States, Italy and Spain contributed samples from acute and convalescent COVID-19. T cells, B-cell-depleted T cells, or PBMCs supplied cDNA or gDNA.

Authors' processing steps: Estimation of nucleated cell counts relied on the amplification of reference gene primers. Repertoires were generated with immunoSEQ multiplex PCR, while TCRdb's copy carries only in-frame clones and drops some. That table supplies the V and J calls and clone size; D and trimming were determined from the DNA. The repertoire includes nearly 50,000 clones, approximately 85% of them detected once, and more than 13% sits in the top ten. Germline CDR1 reads LNHDA; CDR2 reads SQIVND (reference sequence). The ends lost 3 bases at V and 5 bases at J; junction bases unmatched: 5. This CDR3 is built from 14 residues.

This clonotype originated in a human donor in a cohort sampled during active COVID-19. The chain joins TRBV19 to TRBJ1-1; 8 bases agree with TRBD1. The sequencing input was peripheral blood. CDR3 protein: CASSIDRGETEAFF. The CDR3 DNA reads as TGTGCCAGTAGTATCGACAGGGGAGAGACTGAAGCTTTCTTT.